Described below is a single T cell receptor (beta chain) sequence and its context. No antigen is known for it. The data were taken from a study of neoadjuvant nivolumab and ipilimumab in lung cancer. Study observations and caveats: Resected tumors had greater TCR richness and clonality than uninvolved lung. Blood richness before therapy tracked richness in tumors resected after neoadjuvant therapy.

Some clones are missing from TCRdb's copy, which holds only in-frame ones; the method was immunoSEQ multiplex PCR. This sample yields some 8,100 clones, of which 70% to 80% are seen a single time; 6.5% to 8% belongs to the top ten. Germline CDR1 is SGHRS and CDR2 is YFSETQ. The CDR3 totals 16 residues. Unmatched junction bases numbered 7, after V lost 4 bases and J lost 0 bases. Sequencing used adjacent normal lung tissue, obtained after neoadjuvant nivolumab, alone or with ipilimumab, at or shortly before surgery. The sequence was obtained from an adult with non-small cell lung cancer. The chain is built from TRBV5-1 and TRBJ2-1; 7 positions agree with TRBD2. The CDR3 loop reads CASSRTRGSSYNEQFF. DNA of the CDR3: TGCGCCAGCAGCAGGACGCGGGGGAGCTCCTACAATGAGCAGTTCTTC.